What follows is one T cell receptor (beta chain) and its context. This clonotype was detected a few times. Its antigen is unknown. No quality values exist for individual bases; no much larger clone is one base distant. Counted from cysteine to phenylalanine, this CDR3 has 14 amino acids. Only the CDR3 DNA stays, 42 bases, in frame from base 1. V is reduced by 6 bases and J by 2 bases, leaving a spacing of 13 bases between them. Reading the germline V gene gives CDR1 MNHNS and CDR2 SASEGT. TCR beta CDR3 regions were amplified from RNA transcripts. A first-round RT-PCR of the TCR CDR3 used the HTBI primer set with the Qiagen OneStep RT-PCR kit. Libraries were constructed in a second round of multiplex PCR, after which size selection and purification were performed. Libraries were sequenced paired-end with 100 bp reads on an Illumina HiSeq2000. The study's processing was this. SOAPnuke was used to process the raw data, removing reads that contained adapters or uncalled bases, had a mean Phred below 15, or lacked an exact match to the constant primer or identifier. COPE v1.2.5 was used to merge high-quality paired reads, and clonotypes were defined as unique nucleotide sequences. MiTCR v1.1 was used to align clonotypes to the IMGT TRBV, TRBD and TRBJ reference segments. The analysis was restricted to V-J combinations with a frequency above 0.0001, which together covered 99.2% of the repertoires. The TCS score was defined as F50 (clonal expansion) divided by E x V (chaos), with BLOSUM62-based TCRdist calculated between CDR3 peptides within each V-J. Welch's t-statistics and random forest reduced around 520 V-J features to fewer than 15, which were used in a naive Bayes classifier (R e1071). The public reads were quality trimmed at Q25 with fastp and then assembled into clones with MiXCR by TCRdb, keeping productive beta chains. For every CDR3 protein sequence, its rows merge into one entry that carries the most common genes and DNA. TCRdb assigned the V and J calls; the authors' analysis was not used. This sample has approximately 620,000 distinct CDR3 sequences in its table, and roughly 15% of those were observed once. The top ten constitute less than 3.5% of the sample.

The sample belongs to a study of T cells in Graves' hyperthyroidism and ophthalmopathy (dated by TCRdb to the late 2010s). Study-level background: Peripheral blood was sampled at the time of initial diagnosis, prior to any treatment. Prospective prediction of ophthalmopathy was tested in an independent validation cohort consisting of 18 to 20 hyperthyroidism patients and about 17 patients who later progressed to ophthalmopathy. TCR V-J signatures able to tell the groups apart were searched for in a discovery cohort of around 95 patients, of whom over 40 had Graves' ophthalmopathy and 57 had stable Graves' hyperthyroidism. TCR Vbeta CDR3 sequencing of some 140 peripheral blood samples (fewer than 45 ophthalmopathy, some 75 hyperthyroidism and roughly 17 progressor patients) is reported in the paper. Thyroid tissue and blood T-cell repertoires from six Graves' hyperthyroidism patients were also compared in the study. The 100 or so discovery patients were divided at random into training and test sets in a 7:3 ratio. Once sampling was done, hyperthyroidism patients were given methimazole at a starting dose of 30 mg daily, whereas ophthalmopathy patients were given high-dose intravenous methylprednisolone. What the research found in general, with its limitations: Sample size was not statistically predetermined, and blinding of investigators to group allocation was not performed. A 13 V-J signature model separated ophthalmopathy from stable hyperthyroidism, with roughly 88% sensitivity and 81% to 83% specificity in cross-validation and 80%/75% in testing. Most expanded thyroid clonotypes (frequency above 0.001) were also detected in blood, a finding suggesting that blood repertoires may reflect thyroid immune responses. In validation, progression to ophthalmopathy was predicted by the model with about 70% sensitivity and roughly 76% specificity, a median of around 5.9 months before onset.

Moderately to severely active disease, a Clinical Activity Score of at least 3, a NOSPECS grade of at least 4, and a duration under 3 months were present in ophthalmopathy patients. Patients with uncontrolled infections, other autoimmune diseases, pregnancy or lactation were excluded. Diagnoses relied on clinical symptoms, serum thyroxine and TRAb, thyroid ultrasound and orbital computed tomography. PBMCs were separated from 7.5 to 10 ml of fresh peripheral blood using Ficoll-Paque density gradient centrifugation. Trizol reagent was used to extract total RNA, and RNA quality was then checked on an Agilent 2100 Bioanalyzer.

The chain joins TRBV6-1 to TRBJ1-2; the D gene lacks a confident call. Source material: blood. The receptor's source is a woman in her thirties or forties with Graves' ophthalmopathy. The CDR3 loop reads CASSSWLGNYGYTF. The base sequence is TGTGCCAGCAGCTCCTGGTTGGGCAACTATGGCTACACCTTC.